This entry features one T cell receptor (beta chain) sequence. Its antigen is not identified. Collection of around 10 milliliters of peripheral blood was performed for each donor. The entry originates in a study of blood T cells in healthy people across ages. Germline values: CDR1 MNHEY, CDR2 SVGAGI. Trimming removed 5 bases from V and 4 bases from J, with 16 bases in between. The CDR3 runs to 15 residues. A sample-barcoded 5' primer and a J-beta primer mix were used in a second PCR of roughly 7 to 11 cycles. TCRdb re-called the 5' RACE reads with MiXCR, one entry per CDR3 protein. The sample shows around 1,800,000 distinct CDR3 sequences, approximately 39% of them seen only once. Study results and caveats: Per-million-T-cell TCR beta diversity fell roughly linearly with age.

This chain joins TRBV6-5 and TRBJ2-3; the D call may be TRBD1 or TRBD2 (5 bases each). The sequenced sample was blood. This clonotype was obtained from a human donor in good health. CDR3 residues: CASSQGTFGADTQYF. In nucleotides, the CDR3 is TGTGCCAGCAGTCAAGGGACCTTCGGCGCAGATACGCAGTATTTT.